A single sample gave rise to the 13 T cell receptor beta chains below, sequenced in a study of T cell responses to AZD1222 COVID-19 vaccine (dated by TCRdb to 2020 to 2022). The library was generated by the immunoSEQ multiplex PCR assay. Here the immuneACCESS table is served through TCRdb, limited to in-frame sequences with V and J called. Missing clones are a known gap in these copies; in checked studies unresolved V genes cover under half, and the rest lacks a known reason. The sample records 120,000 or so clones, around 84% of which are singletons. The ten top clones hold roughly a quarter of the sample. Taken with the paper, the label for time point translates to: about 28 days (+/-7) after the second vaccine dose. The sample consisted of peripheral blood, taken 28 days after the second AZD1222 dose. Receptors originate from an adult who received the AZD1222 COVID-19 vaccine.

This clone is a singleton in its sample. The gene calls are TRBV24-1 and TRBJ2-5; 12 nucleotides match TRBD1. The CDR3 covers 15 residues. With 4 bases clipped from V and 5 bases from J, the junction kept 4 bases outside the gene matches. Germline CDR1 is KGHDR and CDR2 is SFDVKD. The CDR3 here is CATSEGTGGAETQYF. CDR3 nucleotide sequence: TGTGCCACCAGTGAAGGGACAGGGGGCGCGGAGACCCAGTACTTC.

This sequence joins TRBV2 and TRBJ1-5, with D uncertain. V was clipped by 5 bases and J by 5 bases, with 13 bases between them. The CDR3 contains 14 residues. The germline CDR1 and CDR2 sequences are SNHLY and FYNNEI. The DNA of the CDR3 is TGTGCCAGCAGTCCCCTAAGGGAGGATCAGCCCCAGCATTTT. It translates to CASSPLREDQPQHF. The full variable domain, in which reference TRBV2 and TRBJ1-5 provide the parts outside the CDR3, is EPEVTQTPSHQVTQMGQEVILRCVPISNHLYFYWYRQILGQKVEFLVSFYNNEISEKSEIFDDQFSVERPDGSNFTLKIRSTKLEDSAMYFCASSPLREDQPQHFGDGTRLSIL.

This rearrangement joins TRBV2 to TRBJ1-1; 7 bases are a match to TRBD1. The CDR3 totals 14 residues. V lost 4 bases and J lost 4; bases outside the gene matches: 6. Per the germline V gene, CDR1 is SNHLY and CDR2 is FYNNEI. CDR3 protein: CASSGGQGVTEAFF. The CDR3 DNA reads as TGTGCCAGCAGTGGCGGGCAGGGGGTCACTGAAGCTTTCTTT.

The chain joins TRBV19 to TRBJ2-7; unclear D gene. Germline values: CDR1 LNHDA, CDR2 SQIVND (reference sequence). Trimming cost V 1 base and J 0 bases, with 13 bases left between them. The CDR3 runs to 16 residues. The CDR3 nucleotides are TGTGCCAGTAGTATAGGGAAGGCGGCGATCTCCTACGAGCAGTACTTC. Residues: CASSIGKAAISYEQYF.

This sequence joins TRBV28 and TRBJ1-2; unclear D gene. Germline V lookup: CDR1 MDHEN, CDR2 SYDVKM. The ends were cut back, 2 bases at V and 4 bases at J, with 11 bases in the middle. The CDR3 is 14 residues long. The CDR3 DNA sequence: TGTGCCAGCAGTTTAGGGGAGTCAGGCTATGGCTACACCTTC. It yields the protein CASSLGESGYGYTF.

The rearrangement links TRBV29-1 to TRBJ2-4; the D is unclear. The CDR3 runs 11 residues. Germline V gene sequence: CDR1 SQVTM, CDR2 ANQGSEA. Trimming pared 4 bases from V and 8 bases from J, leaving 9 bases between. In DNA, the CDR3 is TGCAGCGTTGTGGTGTATGACATTCAGTACTTC. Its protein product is CSVVVYDIQYF.

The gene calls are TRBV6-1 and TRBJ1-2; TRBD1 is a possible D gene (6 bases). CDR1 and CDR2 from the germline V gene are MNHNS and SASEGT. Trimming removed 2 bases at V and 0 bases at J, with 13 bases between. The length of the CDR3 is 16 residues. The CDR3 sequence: CASSEYRQGTNYGYTF. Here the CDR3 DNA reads TGTGCCAGCAGTGAATATCGGCAGGGGACTAACTATGGCTACACCTTC.

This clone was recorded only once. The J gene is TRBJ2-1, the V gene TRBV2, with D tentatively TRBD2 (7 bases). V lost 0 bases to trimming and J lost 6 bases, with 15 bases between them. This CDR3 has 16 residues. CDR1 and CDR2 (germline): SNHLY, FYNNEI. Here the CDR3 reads CASSEAGGPLGNEQFF. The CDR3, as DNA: TGTGCCAGCAGTGAAGCGGGGGGGCCCCTCGGCAATGAGCAGTTCTTC.

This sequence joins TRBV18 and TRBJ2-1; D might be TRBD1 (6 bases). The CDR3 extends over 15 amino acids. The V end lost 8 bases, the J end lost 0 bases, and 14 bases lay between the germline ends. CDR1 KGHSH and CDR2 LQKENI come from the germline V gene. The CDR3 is CASARTASSYNEQFF. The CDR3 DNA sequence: TGTGCCAGCGCCCGGACAGCGAGCTCCTACAATGAGCAGTTCTTC.

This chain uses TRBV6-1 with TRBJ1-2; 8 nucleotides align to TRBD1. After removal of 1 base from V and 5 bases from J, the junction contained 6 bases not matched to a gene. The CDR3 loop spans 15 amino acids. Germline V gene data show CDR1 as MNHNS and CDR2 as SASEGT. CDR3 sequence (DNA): TGTGCCAGCAGTGAAGAGGGTTGGACAGGGTATGGCTACACCTTC. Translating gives CASSEEGWTGYGYTF.

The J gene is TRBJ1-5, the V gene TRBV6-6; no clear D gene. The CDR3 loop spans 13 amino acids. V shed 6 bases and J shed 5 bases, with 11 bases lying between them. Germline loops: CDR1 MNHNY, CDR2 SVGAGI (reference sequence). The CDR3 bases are TGTGCCAGCAGGACTGGGAATGATCAGCCCCAGCATTTT. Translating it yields CASRTGNDQPQHF.

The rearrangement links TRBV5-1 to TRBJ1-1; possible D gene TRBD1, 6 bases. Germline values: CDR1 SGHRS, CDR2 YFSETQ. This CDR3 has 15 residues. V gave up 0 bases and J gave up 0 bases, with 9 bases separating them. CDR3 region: CASSLAGTMNTEAFF. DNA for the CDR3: TGCGCCAGCAGCTTGGCCGGGACAATGAACACTGAAGCTTTCTTT.

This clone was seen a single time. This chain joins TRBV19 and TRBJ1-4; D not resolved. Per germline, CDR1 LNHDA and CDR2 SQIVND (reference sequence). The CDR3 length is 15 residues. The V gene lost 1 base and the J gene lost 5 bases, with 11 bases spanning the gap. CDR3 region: CASSIVRGVNEKLFF. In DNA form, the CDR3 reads TGTGCCAGTAGTATAGTCCGGGGAGTCAATGAAAAACTGTTTTTT.